The clone carrying this T cell receptor (beta chain) was recorded a few times. This entry belongs to a study of identical twins. The germline V and J ends were trimmed by 2 bases and 4 bases, with 12 bases remaining between them. Germline CDR1 SGHRS, CDR2 YFSETQ. The CDR3 runs to 15 residues. A universal primer site was created by template switching, with the cDNA bearing unique molecular identifiers. One entry per CDR3 protein, called by TCRdb with MiXCR from the 5' RACE reads. The profile shows 1.5 million to 2 million distinct CDR3 sequences, 32% of them singletons. The chain employs TRBV5-1 and TRBJ1-4, with D maybe TRBD1 (5 bases). The sequenced sample consisted of cord blood. This receptor was identified in a newborn girl in good health. The CDR3 region has the DNA TGCGCCAGCAGCTTCACAGGCTGGGGTAATGAAAAACTGTTTTTT. This translates into CASSFTGWGNEKLFF.